This entry lists 13 T cell receptor beta chains sequenced from one sample in a study of cytomegalovirus exposure and HLA in healthy donors. PCR involved 60 Vbeta and 13 Jbeta primers. Method: immunoSEQ multiplex PCR; TCRdb's copy keeps in-frame clones and lacks some. The data show about 150,000 clones, with roughly 70% seen just once and over 1.5% held by the top ten. Specimen: PBMCs. These receptor sequences come from a human donor in good health.

V and J are TRBV28 and TRBJ2-7; 7 positions agree with TRBD2. This CDR3 is built from 17 residues. The germline gives CDR1 MDHEN, CDR2 SYDVKM. Unmatched junction bases numbered 17, after V lost 8 bases and J lost 1 base. CDR3 DNA: TGTGCCAGCTGGCCGGATTTAGCTAGCGGAAGTTCCTACGAGCAGTACTTC. This gives the protein CASWPDLASGSSYEQYF.

The gene calls are TRBV4-1 and TRBJ2-7; TRBD1 matches at 10 bases. This CDR3 spans 16 amino acids. Germline V gene lookup returns CDR1 MGHRA and CDR2 YSYEKL. V lost 0 bases to trimming and J lost 2 bases; unmatched junction nucleotides: 4. This CDR3 is CASSQDRDRGPYEQYF. The CDR3 DNA sequence: TGCGCCAGCAGCCAAGATAGGGACAGGGGACCCTACGAGCAGTACTTC.

The chain recombines TRBV6-1 with TRBJ2-2; D is ambiguous. This CDR3 has 14 amino acids. Trimming removed 4 bases at V and 3 bases at J, with 9 bases between. Per germline, CDR1 MNHNS and CDR2 SASEGT. The CDR3 is CASSGLIYTGELFF. The CDR3, as DNA: TGTGCCAGCAGTGGACTGATATACACCGGGGAGCTGTTTTTT.

This chain joins TRBV7-2 and TRBJ1-2; 12 nucleotides align to TRBD1. The CDR3 consists of 14 residues. CDR1 SGHTA and CDR2 FQGNSA come from the germline V gene. After removal of 5 bases from V and 7 bases from J, the junction contained 5 bases not matched to a gene. This CDR3 is CASSPGTGGFGYTF. DNA for the CDR3: TGTGCCAGCAGCCCCGGGACAGGGGGCTTTGGCTACACCTTC.

V and J are TRBV5-4 and TRBJ2-7; TRBD2 aligns across 7 bases. The CDR3 runs 14 residues. Losses at the gene ends were 3 bases for V and 4 bases for J; bases not matched to a gene: 7. Germline CDR1 reads SGHNT; CDR2 reads YYREEE (reference sequence). For the CDR3, the DNA is TGTGCCAGCAGCTCAAGGGGAGGGGAATACGAGCAGTACTTC. This sequence encodes CASSSRGGEYEQYF. Full variable domain (rest looked up from reference TRBV5-4 and TRBJ2-7): ETGVTQSPTHLIKTRGQQVTLRCSSQSGHNTVSWYQQALGQGPQFIFQYYREEENGRGNFPPRFSGLQFPNYSSELNVNALELDDSALYLCASSSRGGEYEQYFGPGTRLTVT.

The chain couples TRBV9 to TRBJ2-3; D perhaps matches TRBD2 (6 bases). V was clipped by 0 bases and J by 5 bases, with 10 bases between them. Per the germline V gene, CDR1 is SGDLS and CDR2 is YYNGEE. The CDR3 length is 14 residues. CDR3 loop: CASSVGGTGDTQYF. The CDR3 DNA reads TGTGCCAGCAGCGTAGGCGGGACGGGAGATACGCAGTATTTT. The variable domain in full, with the rest retrieved from reference TRBV9 and TRBJ2-3, is DSGVTQTPKHLITATGQRVTLRCSPRSGDLSVYWYQQSLDQGLQFLIQYYNGEERAKGNILERFSAQQFPDLHSELNLSSLELGDSALYFCASSVGGTGDTQYFGPGTRLTVL.

Only one count was recorded for this clone. This chain connects TRBV6-6 to TRBJ2-2; TRBD1 matches 11 bases. The CDR3 runs 15 residues. CDR1 is MNHNY and CDR2 is SVGAGI in the germline V gene (reference sequence). V shed 6 bases, J shed 4 bases, and the junction held 4 bases outside the gene matches. This chain's CDR3 is CASRTGTGGTGELFF. CDR3 bases: TGTGCCAGCAGAACCGGGACAGGGGGCACCGGGGAGCTGTTTTTT.

This chain links TRBV19 with TRBJ2-1; 10 bases fit TRBD2. This CDR3 is 14 amino acids long. V dropped 6 bases and J dropped 3; count of bases not matched to a gene: 2. Germline loops: CDR1 LNHDA, CDR2 SQIVND (reference sequence). This CDR3 is CASRLAGIYNEQFF. In nucleotides, the CDR3 is TGTGCCAGTAGACTAGCGGGAATCTACAATGAGCAGTTCTTC.

This sequence joins TRBV5-1 and TRBJ2-7, with 8 nucleotides matching TRBD1. This CDR3 region has 14 residues. The V gene end was trimmed by 4 bases and the J gene end by 2 bases; junction bases not matched to a gene: 5. The germline V gene has CDR1 SGHRS and CDR2 YFSETQ. The CDR3 DNA reads as TGCGCCAGCAGCCGGGACAGGCGAGCCTACGAGCAGTACTTC. The encoded protein is CASSRDRRAYEQYF.

The V and J genes are TRBV25-1 and TRBJ2-7; 8 nucleotides align to TRBD2. Trimming took 1 base from V and 2 from J; bases not matched to a gene: 1. The length of the CDR3 is 14 residues. Germline lookup yields CDR1 MGHDK and CDR2 SYGVNS. The CDR3 region has the DNA TGTGCCAGCAGTGAATCGGGGGGGGCCTACGAGCAGTACTTC. The encoded protein is CASSESGGAYEQYF.

The table lists this clone with a count of one. The gene calls are TRBV5-1 and TRBJ2-7, with D perhaps matching TRBD2 (6 bases). V lost 3 bases to trimming and J lost 6 bases, with 13 bases between them. Germline CDR1 SGHRS, CDR2 YFSETQ. There are 13 residues in the CDR3. The chain's CDR3 is CASSSNRRGEQYF. The CDR3 bases are TGCGCCAGCAGCTCGAACCGGAGGGGCGAGCAGTACTTC.

The rearrangement links TRBV13 to TRBJ2-7; 7 positions match TRBD2. After removal of 0 bases from V and 5 bases from J, the junction contained 1 base not matched to a gene. CDR3 size: 13 residues. Germline V gene sequence: CDR1 PRHDT, CDR2 FYEKMQ (reference sequence). CDR3 region: CASSLGAGDEQYF. The DNA of the CDR3 is TGTGCCAGCAGCTTAGGCGCGGGAGACGAGCAGTACTTC.

J is TRBJ1-1 and V is TRBV6-5, with 7 bases fitting TRBD1. Looked up from germline, CDR1 is MNHEY and CDR2 is SVGAGI. Losses at the gene ends were 2 bases for V and 1 base for J; bases not matched to a gene: 4. This CDR3 contains 15 residues. The CDR3 coding sequence is TGTGCCAGCAGTTACCCGACAGGGAAGAACACTGAAGCTTTCTTT. Amino acid sequence: CASSYPTGKNTEAFF.